A single sample gave rise to the 5 T cell receptor beta chains below, sequenced in a study of T cell clonality in common variable immunodeficiency. Clones were read by immunoSEQ multiplex PCR, and TCRdb kept only the in-frame ones, dropping some. The sample yields roughly 34,000 clones, without any singletons. Source material: peripheral blood mononuclear cells. These receptors came from a person aged 18-70 years in good health.

This clone was observed at least ten times. The CDR3 bases that were read are TGTGCCAGCAGCTTAGGTCGCACTCAAGAGACC. It is translated as CASSLGRTQET. The entire CDR3 protein reads CASSLGRTQETQYF. This chain connects TRBV7-9 to TRBJ2-5; D gene ambiguous. The read halts 3 residues ahead of the CDR3 end, with the missing end drawn from the germline J gene. This CDR3 is built from 14 residues. The V end was cut by 1 base, the J end by 2 bases, with 8 bases between. Germline V lookup: CDR1 SEHNR, CDR2 FQNEAQ (reference sequence).

This clone has a count of ten or more. The CDR3 extends 3 residues past the end of the read, so its final part is completed from the germline J gene. V gene TRBV2 combines with J gene TRBJ2-3, with D uncertain. CDR3 length: 11 amino acids. Per germline, CDR1 SNHLY and CDR2 FYNNEI. The V end was cut by 7 bases, the J end by 2 bases, with 4 bases between. CDR3 bases read: TGTGCCAGCACCCTCACAGATACG. Translating it yields CASTLTDT. The full CDR3 protein is CASTLTDTQYF.

This clone was observed at least ten times. With the read ending 3 residues before the CDR3 end, the germline J gene is used to fill in that end. V and J are TRBV20-1 and TRBJ2-2; TRBD2 matches at 10 bases. The CDR3 contains 12 residues. Per the germline V gene, CDR1 is DFQATT and CDR2 is SNEGSKA (reference sequence). Trimming at V came to 7 bases and at J to 7 bases, leaving 3 bases not matched to a gene. The covered CDR3 bases are TGCAGTGGGACTAGCGGCGGCGGGGAG. It codes for CSGTSGGGE. The entire CDR3 reads CSGTSGGGELFF.

The sample holds many counts of this clone. The read comes to an end 3 residues before the CDR3 does, leaving the germline J gene to fill in the end. This chain connects TRBV11-2 to TRBJ1-1; 7 positions agree with TRBD1. CDR3 size: 13 residues. The ends lost 4 bases at V and 3 bases at J; junction bases unmatched: 2. Germline V CDR1 and CDR2: SGHAT, FQNNGV. The CDR3 reads CASSSDRDTEAFF. The DNA read from the CDR3 is TGTGCCAGCAGCTCAGACAGGGACACTGAA.

As regards this clone: The read ends 3 residues before the CDR3 terminus; that terminus is restored from the germline J gene. The gene calls are TRBV30 and TRBJ1-1; a weak D match, TRBD1 (6 bases). CDR3 length: 13 residues. V lost 3 bases, J lost 6 bases, and 14 bases lay in between. Germline V gene sequence: CDR1 GTSNPN, CDR2 SVGIG (reference sequence). The sequenced part of the CDR3 DNA is TGTGCCTGGAGAGGACAGCTGGGGGCTGAA. Protein: CAWRGQLGAE. The whole CDR3 protein is CAWRGQLGAEAFF.